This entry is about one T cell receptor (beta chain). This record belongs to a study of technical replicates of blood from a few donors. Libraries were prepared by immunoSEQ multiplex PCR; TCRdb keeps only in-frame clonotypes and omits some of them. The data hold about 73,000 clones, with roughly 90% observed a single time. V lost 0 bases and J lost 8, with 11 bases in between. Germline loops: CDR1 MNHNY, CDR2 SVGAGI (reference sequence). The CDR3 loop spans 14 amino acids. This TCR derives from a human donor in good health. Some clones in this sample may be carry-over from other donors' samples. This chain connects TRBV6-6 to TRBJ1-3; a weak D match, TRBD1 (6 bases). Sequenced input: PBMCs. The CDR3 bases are TGTGCCAGCAGTTACTCCAGGGGTCCGGACACCATATATTTT. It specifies CASSYSRGPDTIYF.